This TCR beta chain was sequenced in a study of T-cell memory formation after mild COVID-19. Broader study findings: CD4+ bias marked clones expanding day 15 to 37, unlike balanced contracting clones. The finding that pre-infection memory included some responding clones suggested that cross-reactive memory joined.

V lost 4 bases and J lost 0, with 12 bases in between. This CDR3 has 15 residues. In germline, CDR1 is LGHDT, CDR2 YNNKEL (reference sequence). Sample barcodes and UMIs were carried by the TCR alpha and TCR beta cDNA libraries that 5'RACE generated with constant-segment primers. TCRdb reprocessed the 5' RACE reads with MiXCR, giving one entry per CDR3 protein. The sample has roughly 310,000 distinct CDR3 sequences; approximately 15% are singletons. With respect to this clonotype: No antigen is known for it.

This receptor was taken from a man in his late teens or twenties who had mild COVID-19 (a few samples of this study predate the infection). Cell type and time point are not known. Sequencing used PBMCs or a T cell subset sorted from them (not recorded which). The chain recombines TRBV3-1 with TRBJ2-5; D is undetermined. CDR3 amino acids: CASSPRQRNQETQYF. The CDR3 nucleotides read TGTGCCAGCAGCCCCCGCCAGCGTAACCAAGAGACCCAGTACTTC.